This record looks at one T cell receptor beta chain sequence and its context. The antigen is not known. The assay was immunoSEQ multiplex PCR, and TCRdb's table has in-frame clones only and misses some. The sample has about 90,000 clones, approximately 90% seen once. This entry belongs to a study of PD-1 blockade in classical Hodgkin lymphoma. Regarding time point: cycle 4 day 1 (C4D1), after 5 to 7 weeks of nivolumab. Relapse after autologous stem cell transplantation occurred in every patient, and brentuximab vedotin exposure varied. The study recorded best responses of complete response, partial response or progressive disease. CDR1 is SNHLY, CDR2 FYNNEI, per germline. The CDR3 totals 15 residues. With V trimmed by 7 bases and J by 7 bases, 13 bases remained unmatched. General study points: No one has yet defined what causes the repertoire differences, which may be disease activity or prior therapy.

V is TRBV2 and J is TRBJ1-1; 9 bases match TRBD1. The sequence came from a human donor with classical Hodgkin lymphoma. Sequenced here: peripheral blood mononuclear cells (PBMCs), sampled before the fourth cycle of nivolumab. This CDR3 reads CASKDGTGLFGEAFF. The CDR3 nucleotides read TGTGCCAGCAAAGACGGGACAGGGTTGTTTGGTGAAGCTTTCTTT.